Listed below are T cell receptor beta chains from one sample, sequenced in a study of T cell responses to AZD1222 COVID-19 vaccine. Here immunoSEQ multiplex PCR was the method, and the copy in TCRdb shows in-frame clones only, minus some. The repertoire consists of about 93,000 clones, with 80% to 90% occurring once and the leading ten covering under 3%. The sequences come from peripheral blood, collected 28 days after the second AZD1222 dose. These receptor sequences come from an adult who received the AZD1222 COVID-19 vaccine. Each CDR3 is given with its conserved first and last residue. The D gene is left open where the match is weak. Clone size is stated in some rows and not others, as once, few, many or a class when expanded.

TRBJ2-7 | NA | TRBV5-1 | NA | CASSLVGGLSYEQYF | TGCGCCAGCAGCTTGGTGGGGGGGCTCTCCTACGAGCAGTACTTC
TRBJ1-1 | NA | TRBV28 | NA | CASSFYDTEAFF | TGTGCCAGCAGTTTTTATGACACTGAAGCTTTCTTT
TRBJ1-1 | once | TRBV6-1 | NA | CASSELSFGGDDTEAFF | TGTGCCAGCAGTGAACTTTCGTTTGGTGGAGATGACACTGAAGCTTTCTTT
TRBJ2-7 | NA | TRBV6-2/TRBV6-3 | TRBD2 | CASSHPSRGDISYEQYF | TGTGCCAGCAGTCACCCTTCGCGGGGGGATATCTCCTACGAGCAGTACTTC
TRBJ1-1 | NA | TRBV5-4 | TRBD1 | CASRRDREATEAFF | TGTGCCAGCAGAAGGGACAGGGAGGCCACTGAAGCTTTCTTT
TRBJ2-3 | NA | TRBV11-2 | NA | CASSLGTGPTDTQYF | TGTGCCAGCAGCTTAGGGACGGGACCCACAGATACGCAGTATTTT
TRBJ2-7 | NA | TRBV27 | NA | CASSGTRGDSYEQYF | TGTGCCAGCAGTGGGACACGCGGGGACTCCTACGAGCAGTACTTC
TRBJ2-1 | NA | TRBV13 | TRBD1 | CASSSQGAQGLGPYNEQFF | TGTGCCAGCAGCTCACAGGGGGCGCAGGGCCTCGGCCCCTACAATGAGCAGTTCTTC
TRBJ1-2 | NA | TRBV11-2 | NA | CASSLVRVGAGYTF | TGTGCCAGCAGCTTAGTTCGTGTCGGGGCGGGCTACACCTTC
TRBJ1-3 | NA | TRBV5-1 | NA | CASSPWGTGSSGNTIYF | TGCGCCAGCAGTCCTTGGGGAACAGGGAGCTCTGGAAACACCATATATTTT
TRBJ1-4 | NA | TRBV19 | NA | CASSPPGTNEKLFF | TGTGCCAGTAGTCCCCCCGGAACTAATGAAAAACTGTTTTTT
TRBJ1-2 | NA | TRBV5-1 | NA | CASSLDLRDLGGYTF | TGCGCCAGCAGCTTGGATTTGCGGGATTTAGGTGGCTACACCTTC
TRBJ1-4 | NA | TRBV5-5 | NA | CASSFGGWGEKLFF | TGTGCCAGCAGCTTTGGGGGATGGGGAGAAAAACTGTTTTTT
TRBJ1-4 | NA | TRBV19 | TRBD1 | CASSPRGRRKTNEKLFF | TGTGCCAGTAGTCCTAGGGGGCGCCGGAAGACTAATGAAAAACTGTTTTTT
TRBJ1-3 | NA | TRBV5-1 | NA | CASSADPGGSGNTIYF | TGCGCCAGCAGCGCAGATCCTGGGGGGTCTGGAAACACCATATATTTT
TRBJ1-3 | NA | TRBV5-4 | NA | CASSLDTGNTIYF | TGTGCCAGCAGCTTGGATACTGGAAACACCATATATTTT